This section outlines one T cell receptor beta chain sequence together with its context. Its target antigen remains unknown. No base quality values were provided; no much bigger clone lies one nucleotide off. To demonstrate the VDJtools post-analysis software, the study profiled TCR beta repertoires from the peripheral blood of around 13 young patients with multiple sclerosis. The patients with multiple sclerosis were children and adolescents between 6 and 15 years of age. These data come from a study of post-analysis software for immune sequencing data (dated by TCRdb to 2015 to 2017). Describing the broader study: Disease courses on record covered relapsing-remitting, secondary progressive and progressive-relapsing multiple sclerosis, though some patients had no subtype annotation. The patient repertoires were set against around ten previously published healthy control repertoires from donors whose ages ranged from roughly 6 to 27 years. A subset of samples was prepared in parallel using single-end sample barcoding, then pooled and co-amplified after Illumina adapter ligation.

Libraries were made using PCR. The sequencer listed for this sample is Illumina HiSeq 2500. To reduce PCR and sequencing biases, unique molecular identifiers were built into the TCR beta cDNA libraries. Per 1 to 10 million input T cells, 500,000 or so cDNA molecules were obtained, such that each molecule approximated one T cell. The patient libraries were prepared and sequenced using the same protocol as the earlier healthy control dataset. Samples belonging to the same batch were prepared together, multiplexed and sequenced on a shared HiSeq lane. In the source study's methods: MIGEC was used to process the raw barcoded reads, and molecular identifier groups with only a single read were discarded before consensus assembly and CDR3 extraction. VDJtools was used for post-analysis of the clonotype tables, and diversity was normalized by down-sampling every dataset to the size of the smallest sample. In repertoire overlap clustering, CDR3 amino acid sequences, but not nucleotide sequences, were matched to correct batch-related cross-sample contamination. The public reads were reanalyzed by TCRdb: fastp trimming at Q25, MiXCR alignment, in-frame beta chains only. Each record represents a unique CDR3 protein, reported with the most common genes and DNA among its rows. TCRdb assigned the V and J calls; the authors' analysis was not used. In all, the sample holds about 540,000 distinct CDR3 sequences, and around 34% of those were seen once. The ten largest clonotypes hold 5% to 6% of the sample.

Overall study outcomes, separate from this receptor: When samples were clustered directly using the F measure, samples prepared in the same batch co-clustered strongly, which prompted a batch-effect correction. Normalized Chao1 diversity was significantly lower in multiple sclerosis patients than controls, suggesting substantial peripheral T-cell clonal expansion. The multiple sclerosis patient group was slightly younger than the control group.

Sequenced material: blood. The TCR sequence derives from a girl between 2 and 17 years old with multiple sclerosis.

CDR3 region: CASSQETGGLSTDTQYF. In nucleotide form, the sequence is TGTGCCAGCAGTCAAGAGACAGGGGGCCTCTCCACAGATACGCAGTATTTT. Recombination joined TRBV12-3 or TRBV12-4 with TRBJ2-3; TRBD1 lines up with 10 middle nucleotides. CDR3 length: 17 amino acids, cysteine to phenylalanine. The read is trimmed to its CDR3 DNA, 51 bases read in frame from base 1. Germline trimming: 5 bases from V, 2 bases from J; junction bases outside gene matches: 10.